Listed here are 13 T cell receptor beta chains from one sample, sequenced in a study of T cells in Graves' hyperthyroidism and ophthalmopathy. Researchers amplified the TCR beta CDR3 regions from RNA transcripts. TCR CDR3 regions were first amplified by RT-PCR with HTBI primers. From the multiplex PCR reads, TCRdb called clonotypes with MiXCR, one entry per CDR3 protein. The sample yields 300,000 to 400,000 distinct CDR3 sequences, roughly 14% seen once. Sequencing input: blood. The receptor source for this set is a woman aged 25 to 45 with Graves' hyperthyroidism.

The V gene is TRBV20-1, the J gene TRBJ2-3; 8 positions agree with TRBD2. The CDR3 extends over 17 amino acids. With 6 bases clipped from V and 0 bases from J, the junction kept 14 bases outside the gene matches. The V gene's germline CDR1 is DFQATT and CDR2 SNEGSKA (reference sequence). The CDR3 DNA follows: TGCAGTGCCCAGAAGCCGGGAGGGAGTTCTAGCACAGATACGCAGTATTTT. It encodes CSAQKPGGSSSTDTQYF.

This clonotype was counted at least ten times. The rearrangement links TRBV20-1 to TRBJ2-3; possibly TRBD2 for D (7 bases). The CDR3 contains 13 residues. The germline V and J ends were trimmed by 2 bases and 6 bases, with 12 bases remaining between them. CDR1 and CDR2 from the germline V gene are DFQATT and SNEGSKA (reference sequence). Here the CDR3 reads CSARRGGADTQYF. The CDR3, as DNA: TGCAGTGCTAGACGCGGGGGCGCGGATACGCAGTATTTT.

The CDR3 loop is CASSESGLNTEAFF. The CDR3 nucleotides read TGTGCCAGCAGTGAAAGCGGTTTAAACACTGAAGCTTTCTTT. The rearrangement joins TRBV6-1 to TRBJ1-1; no clear D gene. The V end lost 2 bases, the J end lost 2 bases, and 9 bases lay between the germline ends. Germline V gene data show CDR1 as MNHNS and CDR2 as SASEGT. The CDR3 extends over 14 amino acids.

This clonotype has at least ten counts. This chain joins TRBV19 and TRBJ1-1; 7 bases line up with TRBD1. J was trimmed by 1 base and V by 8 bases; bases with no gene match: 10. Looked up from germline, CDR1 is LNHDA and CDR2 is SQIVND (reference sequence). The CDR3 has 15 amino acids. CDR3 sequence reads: CASHLDGQENTEAFF. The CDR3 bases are TGTGCCAGTCACCTTGATGGACAGGAGAACACTGAAGCTTTCTTT.

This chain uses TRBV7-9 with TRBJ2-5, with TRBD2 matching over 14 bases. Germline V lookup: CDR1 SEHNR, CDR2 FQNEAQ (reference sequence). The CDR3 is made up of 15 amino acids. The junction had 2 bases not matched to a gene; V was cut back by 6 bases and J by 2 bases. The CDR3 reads CASRRTSGGQETQYF. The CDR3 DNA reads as TGTGCCAGCAGACGGACTAGCGGGGGGCAAGAGACCCAGTACTTC. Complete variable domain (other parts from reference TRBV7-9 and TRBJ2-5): DTGVSQNPRHKITKRGQNVTFRCDPISEHNRLYWYRQTLGQGPEFLTYFQNEAQLEKSRLLSDRFSAERPKGSFSTLEIQRTEQGDSAMYLCASRRTSGGQETQYFGPGTRLLVL.

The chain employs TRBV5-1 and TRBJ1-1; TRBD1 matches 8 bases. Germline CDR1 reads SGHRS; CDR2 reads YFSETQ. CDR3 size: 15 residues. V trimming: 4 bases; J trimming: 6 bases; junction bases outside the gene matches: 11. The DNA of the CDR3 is TGCGCCAGCAGCAACACAGGGGGAGGAATGGCTGAAGCTTTCTTT. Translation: CASSNTGGGMAEAFF. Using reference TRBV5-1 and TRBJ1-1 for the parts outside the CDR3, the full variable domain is KAGVTQTPRYLIKTRGQQVTLSCSPISGHRSVSWYQQTPGQGLQFLFEYFSETQRNKGNFPGRFSGRQFSNSRSEMNVSTLELGDSALYLCASSNTGGGMAEAFFGQGTRLTVV.

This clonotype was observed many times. The CDR3 DNA reads TGTGCCAGCAGTACGGGACAGAAAAGGGGATCGAACACTGAAGCTTTCTTT. It translates to CASSTGQKRGSNTEAFF. The genes are TRBV6-1 and TRBJ1-1, with TRBD1 matching 7 bases. V trimming: 5 bases; J trimming: 1 base; junction bases outside the gene matches: 13. The length of the CDR3 is 17 residues. Germline CDR1 MNHNS, CDR2 SASEGT.

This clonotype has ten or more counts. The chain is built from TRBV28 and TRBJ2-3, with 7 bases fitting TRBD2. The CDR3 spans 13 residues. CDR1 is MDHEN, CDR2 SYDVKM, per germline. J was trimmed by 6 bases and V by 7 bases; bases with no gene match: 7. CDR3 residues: CASTSGSGDTQYF. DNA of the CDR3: TGTGCCAGCACCTCGGGTAGCGGGGATACGCAGTATTTT.

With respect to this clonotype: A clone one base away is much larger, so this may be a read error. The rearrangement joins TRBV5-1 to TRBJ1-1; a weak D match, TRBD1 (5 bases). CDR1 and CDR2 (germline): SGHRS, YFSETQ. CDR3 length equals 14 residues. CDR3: CASSPGVVNTEALF. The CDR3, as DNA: TGCGCCAGCAGCCCGGGGGTAGTGAACACTGAAGCTTTGTTT.

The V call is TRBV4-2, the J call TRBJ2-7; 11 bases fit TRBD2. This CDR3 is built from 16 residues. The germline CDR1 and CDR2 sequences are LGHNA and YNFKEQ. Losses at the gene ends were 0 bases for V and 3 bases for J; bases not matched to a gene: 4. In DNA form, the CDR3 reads TGTGCCAGCAGCCAAGAACTAGCGGGGGTTTACTACGAGCAGTACTTC. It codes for CASSQELAGVYYEQYF.

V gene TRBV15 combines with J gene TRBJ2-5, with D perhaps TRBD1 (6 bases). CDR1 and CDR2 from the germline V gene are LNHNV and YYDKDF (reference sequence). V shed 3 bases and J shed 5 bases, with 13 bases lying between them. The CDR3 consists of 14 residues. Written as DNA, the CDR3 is TGTGCCACCAGCAGGGACCCCAGGGGTGAGACCCAGTACTTC. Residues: CATSRDPRGETQYF. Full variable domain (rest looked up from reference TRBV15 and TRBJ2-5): DAMVIQNPRYQVTQFGKPVTLSCSQTLNHNVMYWYQQKSSQAPKLLFHYYDKDFNNEADTPDNFQSRRPNTSFCFLDIRSPGLGDTAMYLCATSRDPRGETQYFGPGTRLLVL.

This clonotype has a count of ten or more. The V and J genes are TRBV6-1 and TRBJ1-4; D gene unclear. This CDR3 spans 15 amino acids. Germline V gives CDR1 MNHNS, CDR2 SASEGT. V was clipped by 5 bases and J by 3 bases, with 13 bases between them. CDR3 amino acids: CASSLTGFANEKLFF. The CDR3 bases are TGTGCCAGCAGTTTAACGGGATTCGCTAATGAAAAACTGTTTTTT.

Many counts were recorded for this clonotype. Here the CDR3 reads CASSLAGKAPYTDTQYF. The DNA of the CDR3 is TGTGCCAGCAGCTTAGCGGGAAAGGCCCCGTACACAGATACGCAGTATTTT. The chain employs TRBV7-9 and TRBJ2-3; D is undetermined. The CDR3 covers 17 residues. Germline CDR1 is SEHNR and CDR2 is FQNEAQ (reference sequence). Between the trimmed V and J ends, which lost 0 bases and 2 bases, there was a span of 15 bases. The whole variable domain, filled in from reference TRBV7-9 and TRBJ2-3, reads DTGVSQNPRHKITKRGQNVTFRCDPISEHNRLYWYRQTLGQGPEFLTYFQNEAQLEKSRLLSDRFSAERPKGSFSTLEIQRTEQGDSAMYLCASSLAGKAPYTDTQYFGPGTRLTVL.